This passage covers 17 T cell receptor beta chains from one sample sequenced in a study of Ad26.COV2.S vaccination and SARS-CoV-2 variants. Regarding treatment: some 20 received Ad26.COV2.S at low or high dose, single or two shots; about 5 received placebo; per-sample allocation not given. Samples came from day 63 after the first vaccine or placebo injection. This table comes from immunoSEQ multiplex PCR, and its TCRdb copy is limited to in-frame clones, with some not included. The table lists about 440,000 clones, 90% of them singletons, with less than 5.5% in the top ten. Sequences were derived from peripheral blood, sampled in a trial of Ad26.COV2.S vaccine versus placebo. The receptors originated from a person between 18 and 60 years old who received the Ad26.COV2.S COVID-19 vaccine or a placebo.

The chain joins TRBV5-1 to TRBJ1-3; 7 bases line up with TRBD1. CDR1 and CDR2 (germline): SGHRS, YFSETQ. There are 14 residues in the CDR3. The J segment lost 0 bases and the V segment lost 7 bases, leaving 4 bases of the junction unmatched. The CDR3 nucleotides are TGCGCCAGCGCACAGGGGAGCTCTGGAAACACCATATATTTT. Translating gives CASAQGSSGNTIYF.

The chain joins TRBV28 to TRBJ2-7; 9 nucleotides line up with TRBD2. The length of the CDR3 is 14 residues. Germline CDR1 is MDHEN and CDR2 is SYDVKM. The V and J ends lost 3 bases and 8 bases, in that order; junction bases with no gene match: 8. DNA of the CDR3: TGTGCCAGCAGTTTTCTAGCGGGAATCACCCAGCAGTACTTC. The encoded protein is CASSFLAGITQQYF.

The rearrangement links TRBV3-1 (or the pseudogene TRBV3-2) to TRBJ2-7; D unclear. CDR1 LGHDT and CDR2 YNNKEL come from the germline V gene (reference sequence). Trimming removed 3 bases at V and 4 bases at J, with 13 bases between. CDR3 length equals 14 residues. Here the CDR3 reads CASSQKAALYEQYF. For the CDR3, the DNA is TGTGCCAGCAGCCAGAAAGCAGCCTTGTACGAGCAGTACTTC.

This sequence joins TRBV6-5 and TRBJ1-6; 9 positions match TRBD1. Looked up from germline, CDR1 is MNHEY and CDR2 is SVGAGI. The CDR3 is 13 residues long. V shed 5 bases and J 8 bases; nucleotides not matched to a gene: 1. CDR3: CASSRDRDSPLHF. The CDR3 coding sequence is TGTGCCAGCAGTCGGGACAGGGATTCACCCCTCCACTTT.

Only a few counts were recorded for this clone. The CDR3 DNA follows: TGTGCCAGCAGCCCCCGGACAGGCCAAGAGACCCAGTACTTC. It translates to CASSPRTGQETQYF. The chain is built from TRBV11-2 and TRBJ2-5; 7 bases agree with TRBD1. The CDR3 extends over 14 amino acids. After removal of 5 bases from V and 1 base from J, the junction contained 4 bases not matched to a gene. Per the germline V gene, CDR1 is SGHAT and CDR2 is FQNNGV.

J is TRBJ2-5 and V is TRBV19; a possible D gene is TRBD2 (6 bases). Germline CDR1 LNHDA, CDR2 SQIVND (reference sequence). Deletions cut 8 bases from V and 5 bases from J, with 9 bases between. This CDR3 comprises 11 residues. The CDR3 spells CASRLAETQYF. The CDR3 DNA follows: TGTGCCAGTCGTCTAGCGGAGACCCAGTACTTC.

The chain uses TRBV27 and TRBJ1-2, with D possibly matching TRBD1 (5 bases). Germline loops: CDR1 MNHEY, CDR2 SMNVEV (reference sequence). CDR3 length equals 13 residues. The V end was cut by 3 bases, the J end by 8 bases, with 13 bases between. The chain's CDR3 is CASSLSGSHGYTF. In DNA, the CDR3 is TGTGCCAGCAGTTTGTCAGGGTCCCACGGCTACACCTTC.

J is TRBJ2-7 and V is TRBV11-1, with D possibly matching TRBD1 (5 bases). Germline V CDR1 and CDR2: SGHAT, FQDESV (reference sequence). This CDR3 is 14 amino acids long. Trimming cost V 5 bases and J 1 base, with 12 bases left between them. The chain's CDR3 is CASSEDSPSYEQYF. DNA for the CDR3: TGTGCCAGCAGCGAAGACAGTCCGTCCTACGAGCAGTACTTC.

J is TRBJ2-7 and V is TRBV27; D might be TRBD2 (5 bases). The CDR3 runs to 15 residues. V was cut by 6 bases and J by 3 bases, with 18 bases left in between. Per the germline V gene, CDR1 is MNHEY and CDR2 is SMNVEV (reference sequence). DNA for the CDR3: TGTGCCAGCAGCCCCCTAAGGGAGAGGATCTACGAGCAGTACTTC. Translation: CASSPLRERIYEQYF.

The chain carries TRBV9 and TRBJ2-2; TRBD2 matches 7 bases. Per germline, CDR1 SGDLS and CDR2 YYNGEE. This CDR3 comprises 17 residues. With 4 bases clipped from V and 4 bases from J, the junction kept 13 bases outside the gene matches. CDR3 sequence (DNA): TGTGCCAGCAGCTCGGACCCGGGACTACCCCTCACCGGGGAGCTGTTTTTT. It is translated as CASSSDPGLPLTGELFF.

The chain has TRBV19 and TRBJ1-5; possibly TRBD1 for D (5 bases). Between the trimmed V and J ends, which lost 6 bases and 5 bases, there was a span of 8 bases. The CDR3 has 12 amino acids. The germline V gene encodes CDR1 LNHDA and CDR2 SQIVND (reference sequence). The CDR3 region is CASSIRDQPQHF. The CDR3 DNA is TGTGCCAGTAGCATCAGGGATCAGCCCCAGCATTTT.

Worth noting for this clone: The sample contains more than one DNA sequence encoding this CDR3. The chain joins TRBV5-4 to TRBJ2-7; D remains ambiguous. V dropped 4 bases and J dropped 2 bases, with 10 bases sitting between them. The CDR3 runs to 13 residues. The germline gives CDR1 SGHNT, CDR2 YYREEE (reference sequence). The CDR3 DNA sequence: TGTGCCAGCAGCCTTGGTACCACCTACGAGCAGTACTTC. It encodes CASSLGTTYEQYF.

The chain employs TRBV4-3 and TRBJ2-5; 10 bases are shared with TRBD2. The V gene's germline CDR1 is LGHNA and CDR2 YSLEER. This CDR3 is 15 amino acids long. The trim removed 5 bases at V and 4 bases at J, leaving 7 bases unmatched. CDR3 nucleotides: TGCGCCAGCAGCTCTCTAGCGGGAGAGGGAGAGACCCAGTACTTC. Encoded protein: CASSSLAGEGETQYF.

This clone was found a few times. The J gene is TRBJ2-3, the V gene TRBV28; unclear D gene. There are 15 residues in the CDR3. The V end lost 8 bases, the J end lost 0 bases, and 15 bases lay between the germline ends. The germline V gene has CDR1 MDHEN and CDR2 SYDVKM. CDR3 in amino acids: CASPKTRLSTDTQYF. For the CDR3, the DNA is TGTGCCAGCCCCAAAACTCGACTTAGCACAGATACGCAGTATTTT.

V gene TRBV5-4 combines with J gene TRBJ2-5, with 10 bases that match TRBD2. V was pared by 0 bases and J by 7 bases, with 9 bases of the junction left unmatched. The CDR3 sequence is 16 residues long. From germline, CDR1 is SGHNT and CDR2 YYREEE (reference sequence). The CDR3 region is CASSLASASGSGTQYF. In DNA, the CDR3 is TGTGCCAGCAGCTTGGCCTCGGCTAGCGGGAGTGGGACCCAGTACTTC. Based on the CDR3 plus reference TRBV5-4 and TRBJ2-5, the full variable domain is ETGVTQSPTHLIKTRGQQVTLRCSSQSGHNTVSWYQQALGQGPQFIFQYYREEENGRGNFPPRFSGLQFPNYSSELNVNALELDDSALYLCASSLASASGSGTQYFGPGTRLLVL.

In DNA, the CDR3 is TGTGCCAGCAGTTACTGGACAGGGGCCCCCTACGAGCAGTACTTC. Residues: CASSYWTGAPYEQYF. The chain has TRBV27 and TRBJ2-7; TRBD1 matches 9 bases. Germline CDR1 reads MNHEY; CDR2 reads SMNVEV (reference sequence). The CDR3 is made up of 15 amino acids. The trim removed 4 bases at V and 2 bases at J, leaving 6 bases unmatched.

This chain connects TRBV27 to TRBJ1-1; TRBD1 matches 12 bases. Germline V gene data show CDR1 as MNHEY and CDR2 as SMNVEV (reference sequence). The ends lost 6 bases at V and 0 bases at J; junction bases unmatched: 8. This CDR3 is built from 17 residues. The DNA for the CDR3 is TGTGCCAGCAGCTTGACCGGGACAGGGGGCATGAACACTGAAGCTTTCTTT. This translates into CASSLTGTGGMNTEAFF.